This TCR beta chain was observed in a study of PD-L1 blockade in urothelial cancer (dated by TCRdb to 2015 to 2018). For the wider study: All patients started therapy in about 2014 and received atezolizumab 1,200 mg intravenously every 3 weeks. About 90% of the roughly 29 patients were identified as males with urothelial cancer of bladder origin, and a prior smoking history was reported by 18 of 29 patients. Patients had an ECOG performance status of 0 or 1 and had received between 0 and 3 prior chemotherapy regimens. Blood samples were analyzed 3 weeks after the start of treatment (second dose) and 6 weeks after the start of treatment. Blood samples gave median yields of about 150,000 T cells and 80,000 to 90,000 unique TCRs, along with a median clonality of around 0.08. An exploratory multi-omic analysis was conducted of the somatic, immune and clinical correlates of response to PD-L1 blockade with atezolizumab in urothelial cancer. Pretreatment tumor samples, along with matched peripheral blood serially collected before and after atezolizumab treatment, were subjected to TCR sequencing. Progression-free survival longer than 6 months counted as durable clinical benefit, and TCR features were additionally tested against both progression-free and overall survival. In the same patients who had TCR sequencing, pretreatment tumors also underwent whole exome sequencing and RNA sequencing. Durable clinical benefit was achieved by nine patients and was not achieved by 20 patients. Twenty-nine patients had pretreatment blood TCR-seq, some 25 had at least one posttreatment blood collection, and some 25 had tumor TCR-seq.

The time point tag for this specimen amounts to: pretreatment peripheral blood. The cohort comprised fewer than 35 patients with locally advanced or metastatic urothelial carcinoma treated at Memorial Sloan Kettering on a trial protocol. Peripheral blood mononuclear cells were collected pretreatment and during treatment, at between 1 and 8 total time points per patient. The Qiagen DNeasy Blood extraction kit was used to purify genomic DNA from total PBMCs and tumor samples. PBMCs were collected pretreatment and during treatment, and were isolated and stored as previously described. Synthetic TCR analog templates were spiked into each PCR so that absolute template abundance could be estimated from read counts. TCRbeta CDR3 regions were amplified from genomic DNA with bias-controlled V and J gene primers using the immunoSEQ assay. Sequencing of rearranged TCRbeta segments was done at approximately 20X coverage. On the authors' methods: Clustering was used to correct sequencing errors, and CDR3s were annotated against IMGT to assign V, D and J genes. Only productive TCRbeta rearrangements were used in downstream analyses, excluding out-of-frame or stop-codon sequences. Clonality was computed as one minus Shannon entropy normalized by the log of the number of unique productive sequences. Clones differing between time points or between blood and tumor were identified using Fisher's exact test with Benjamini-Hochberg correction, with an adjusted p below 0.01 applied as the threshold. Sourced from immuneACCESS, this table was stored by TCRdb with only in-frame sequences that have V and J called. A share of the clones is absent; for the studies checked, an unresolved V gene accounts for under half, and the remainder has no known explanation. That table supplies the V and J calls and clone size; D and trimming were determined from the DNA. For this sample there are roughly 87,000 clones; about 89% appear just once. The ten most abundant clones make up roughly 0.88% of the sample.

For this clone: It lacks a known antigen. Nothing much larger sits one base from this clone, and base qualities are not available.

Broad study findings and their caveats: At 3 weeks after the start of treatment, tumor-associated TCR clones in peripheral blood had expanded more in patients with durable benefit (n of about 20, p = 0.022). A pretreatment peripheral blood TCR clonality below the median was linked to improved progression-free and overall survival. Because the sample size was small (n of about 30) and many of the analyses were exploratory, the results are meant to be hypothesis-generating.

The CDR3 numbers 14 residues from cysteine through phenylalanine. The CDR3 DNA has 42 bases and is translated from base 1. The germline V gene (reference sequence) provides CDR1 LNHDA and CDR2 SQIVND. V and J are trimmed by 4 bases and 7 bases, and the gene matches miss 5 bases of the junction. The sample consisted of PBMCs, taken around atezolizumab (anti-PD-L1) treatment. The V and J genes are TRBV19 and TRBJ2-1; 9 nucleotides in the junction match TRBD1. The clonotype comes from a woman aged 80 or over with urothelial cancer. The CDR3 is CASSRDRASNEQFF. The DNA sequence is as follows: TGTGCCAGTAGTAGGGACAGGGCCTCTAATGAGCAGTTCTTC.